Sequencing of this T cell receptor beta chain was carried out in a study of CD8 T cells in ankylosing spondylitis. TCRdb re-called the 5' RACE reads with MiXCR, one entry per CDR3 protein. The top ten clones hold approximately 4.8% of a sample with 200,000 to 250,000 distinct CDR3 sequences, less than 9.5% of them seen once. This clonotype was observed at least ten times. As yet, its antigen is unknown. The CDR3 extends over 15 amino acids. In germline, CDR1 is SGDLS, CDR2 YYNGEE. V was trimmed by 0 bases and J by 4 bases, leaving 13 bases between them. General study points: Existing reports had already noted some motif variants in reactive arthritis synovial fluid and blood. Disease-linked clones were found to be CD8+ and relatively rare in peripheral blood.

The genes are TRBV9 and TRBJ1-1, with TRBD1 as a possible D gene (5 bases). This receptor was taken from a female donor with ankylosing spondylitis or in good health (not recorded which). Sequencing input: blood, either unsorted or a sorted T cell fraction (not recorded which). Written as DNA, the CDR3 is TGTGCCAGCAGCGTAGTCCCAGGGCCGGGCACTGAAGCTTTCTTT. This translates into CASSVVPGPGTEAFF.